A selection of T cell receptor beta chains follows, all from one sample in a study of vaccination and CD4 T cells after COVID-19. TCRdb reanalysed the PCR reads using MiXCR and keeps one entry per CDR3 protein. The sample yields about 19,000 distinct CDR3 sequences, roughly 70% seen once. For these receptors, no antigen is known. Sequencing input: CD4+ T cells from blood, cultured in vitro. The source of these receptors is a human donor who had recovered from COVID-19. The CDR3 runs from the conserved cysteine through the conserved F or W. D genes are given only for firm matches.

D gene	CDR3 length	V gene	CDR3 protein
NA	14	TRBV6-1	CASTPRVPPYEQYF
NA	15	TRBV19	CASSRGQRDNQPQHF
TRBD2	15	TRBV6-2/TRBV6-3	CASSTRGGRRDTQYF
TRBD1	16	TRBV7-2	CASSWGQGKNNQPQHF
TRBD1	15	TRBV6-4	CASRSRQGVNSPLHF
TRBD1	15	TRBV7-2	CASSSYRGGGEKLFF
TRBD2	18	TRBV28	CASNGGVAGVALPDTQYF
TRBD1	17	TRBV5-1	CASSSHPDRVISETQYF
TRBD1	13	TRBV6-1	CASIRTGNYGYTF
TRBD1	15	TRBV28	CASSARQGNGETQYF
NA	13	TRBV20-1	CSAMPGGNQPQHF
TRBD1	14	TRBV6-2/TRBV6-3	CASSSRGIADTQYF
NA	15	TRBV6-1	CASGKWGGITDTQYF
TRBD1	12	TRBV6-2/TRBV6-3	CASSRQGYEQYF
TRBD1	14	TRBV20-1	CSADRDSYNSPLHF
TRBD1	15	TRBV6-2/TRBV6-3	CASSPRTGMTYEQYF
NA	13	TRBV30	CAWSQIRNTEAFF